The clone carrying this T cell receptor beta chain was observed a handful of times. In germline, CDR1 is ENHRY, CDR2 SYGVKD. This CDR3 spans 14 amino acids. The V and J ends lost 3 bases and 6 bases respectively, with 12 bases between them. A sample-barcoded 5' primer and a J-beta primer mix were used in a second PCR of about 7 to 12 cycles. TCRdb recomputed calls from the 5' RACE reads with MiXCR, one row per CDR3 protein. The sample holds approximately 960,000 distinct CDR3 sequences, almost 30% seen once. The sample belongs to a study of blood T cells in healthy people across ages. The same sample was also studied in work on T cells of mothers and their children.

The source material was blood. The chain is built from TRBV10-3 and TRBJ1-5, with D possibly TRBD1 on 6 matching bases. The source is a woman in her thirties or forties in good health. For the CDR3, the DNA is TGTGCCATCAGTGAAAGGGCAGGGGCTCAGCCCCAGCATTTT. The encoded protein is CAISERAGAQPQHF.